This T cell receptor beta chain stems from a study of early T cells in non-severe SARS-CoV-2 infection. Study information: It was bulk RNA from unsorted whole blood that was sequenced, and the chains were unpaired. Findings and caveats of the study: Reliance on VDJdb matching favored anti-spike CD8 responses; private and CD4 specificities were missed.

Individual cDNA molecules carried attached unique molecular identifiers. One entry per CDR3 protein, called by TCRdb with MiXCR from the 5' RACE reads. The table shows 60,000 or so distinct CDR3 sequences, with about 16% occurring only once. Worth noting for this clonotype: Antigen unknown.

Germline CDR1 reads KGHDR; CDR2 reads SFDVKD. V was cut by 4 bases and J by 8 bases, with 14 bases left in between. The CDR3 totals 14 residues. Sequencing was performed on whole blood, taken at baseline. This receptor was taken from an adult who was a healthcare worker with PCR-confirmed SARS-CoV-2 infection or an uninfected control (not recorded which). The chain combines TRBV24-1 with TRBJ2-1; D gene unclear. DNA for the CDR3: TGTGCCACCAGTGACCCCCCTCTATCGGATGAGCAGTTCTTC. It yields the protein CATSDPPLSDEQFF.